A single sample is the source of the 10 T cell receptor beta chains below, sequenced in a study of chemoradiotherapy in HPV16-positive cancers. Measured with immunoSEQ multiplex PCR; TCRdb has only the in-frame clones, and not every one. This table holds some 2,600 clones, over 60% found once. This material was obtained from a patient who underwent chemoradiotherapy. Source of these receptors: a human donor with HPV-associated anogenital cancer.

This clone was detected a few times. In DNA form, the CDR3 reads TGTGCCTGGAGTTTGAAGGGGGCAAATGGCTACACCTTC. This sequence encodes CAWSLKGANGYTF. The J gene is TRBJ1-2, the V gene TRBV30, with 7 bases fitting TRBD1. Losses at the gene ends were 2 bases for V and 6 bases for J; bases not matched to a gene: 6. There are 13 residues in the CDR3. The germline V gene has CDR1 GTSNPN and CDR2 SVGIG (reference sequence).

The chain recombines TRBV28 with TRBJ1-6, with a tentative D call TRBD1 (5 bases). The V and J ends lost 1 base and 14 bases respectively, with 12 bases between them. CDR1 and CDR2 (germline): MDHEN, SYDVKM. The CDR3 totals 13 residues. The CDR3 is CASSLSDLGALHF. The CDR3 nucleotides are TGTGCCAGCAGTTTATCAGACCTGGGGGCCCTCCACTTT.

The chain is built from TRBV19 and TRBJ1-1; D remains unclear. Germline V gene data show CDR1 as LNHDA and CDR2 as SQIVND (reference sequence). V was clipped by 3 bases and J by 6 bases, with 14 bases between them. The CDR3 runs to 14 residues. CDR3 protein: CASSIEGNGAEAFF. DNA of the CDR3: TGTGCCAGTAGTATTGAAGGGAATGGCGCTGAAGCTTTCTTT.

The rearrangement uses TRBV5-1 and TRBJ2-5; the D is unclear. The germline CDR1 and CDR2 sequences are SGHRS and YFSETQ. This CDR3 comprises 16 residues. The V and J ends lost 1 base and 0 bases respectively, with 13 bases between them. The CDR3 DNA reads as TGCGCCAGCAGCTTGAGTAACGTGGGCCACCAAGAGACCCAGTACTTC. As protein: CASSLSNVGHQETQYF.

This chain uses TRBV6-4 with TRBJ2-1, with 11 bases matching TRBD2. The length of the CDR3 is 14 residues. V lost 4 bases and J lost 7; bases outside the gene matches: 3. Germline assignment: CDR1 MRHNA and CDR2 SNTAGT. In DNA, the CDR3 is TGTGCCAGCAGTGTAGCGGGGGGGCGAAATGAGCAGTTCTTC. Its translation is CASSVAGGRNEQFF.

The V gene is TRBV5-6, the J gene TRBJ2-5, with a weak D call TRBD1 (6 bases). Germline CDR1 and CDR2: SGHDT and YYEEEE. V was pared by 5 bases and J by 5 bases, with 13 bases between. This CDR3 is built from 13 residues. The CDR3 bases are TGTGCCAGCAGATCACAGGGACGGGAGACCCAGTACTTC. This translates into CASRSQGRETQYF. The complete variable domain, with remaining parts taken from reference TRBV5-6 and TRBJ2-5, reads DAGVTQSPTHLIKTRGQQVTLRCSPKSGHDTVSWYQQALGQGPQFIFQYYEEEERQRGNFPDRFSGHQFPNYSSELNVNALLLGDSALYLCASRSQGRETQYFGPGTRLLVL.

This CDR3 reads CASSLDRGDEQFF. CDR3 sequence (DNA): TGTGCCAGCAGCTTAGATCGGGGGGATGAGCAGTTCTTC. The chain employs TRBV11-1 and TRBJ2-1, with 7 bases identical to TRBD2. Germline lookup yields CDR1 SGHAT and CDR2 FQDESV (reference sequence). The trim removed 1 base at V and 8 bases at J, leaving 2 bases unmatched. This CDR3 has 13 residues.

V usage is TRBV11-1 and J usage is TRBJ1-6; D possibly corresponds to TRBD1 (5 bases). Trimming took off 5 bases at V and 14 bases at J, with 16 bases between the two ends. This CDR3 has 13 amino acids. Germline loops: CDR1 SGHAT, CDR2 FQDESV (reference sequence). CDR3 sequence: CASSLDGTSALHF. The CDR3 nucleotides read TGTGCCAGCAGCCTAGACGGGACCTCGGCCCTCCACTTT.

As for this clone: Mismatch with germline at one junction end may stem from a read error. The chain combines TRBV5-1 with TRBJ2-7, with D possibly being TRBD2 (5 bases). CDR3 length: 14 residues. Germline lookup yields CDR1 SGHRS and CDR2 YFSETQ. The CDR3 region has the DNA TGCGCCAGCCGCACTCCGGGGAGCTCCTACGAGCGGTACTTC. It translates to CASRTPGSSYERYF.

This clone showed up just a few times. This rearrangement joins TRBV5-1 to TRBJ1-2; possible D gene TRBD1, 6 bases. CDR1 SGHRS and CDR2 YFSETQ come from the germline V gene. The CDR3 has 14 residues. Trimming shortened V by 4 bases and J by 4 bases, and 14 bases separated the two germline ends. CDR3 nucleotides: TGCGCCAGCAGCCGAGTACAGGGAACCTATGGCTACACCTTC. This encodes CASSRVQGTYGYTF.